This note documents a single T cell receptor (beta chain) sequence. Its antigen is not identified. This sample was taken from a study of shared clonotypes between healthy human individuals. Overall study: Three CD4 naive, three CD4 memory, two CD8 naive and one CD8 memory plate were used per donor. Study outcomes and limitations: On the whole, naive subsets had larger estimated richness than memory subsets had.

The V end was cut by 0 bases, the J end by 0 bases, with 11 bases between. CDR1 is GTSNPN and CDR2 is SVGIG in the germline V gene (reference sequence). The CDR3 extends over 16 amino acids. All donors were healthy HIV-negative adults lacking recent acute infections or vaccinations. Caucasian adults residing in Nashville, Tennessee made up all the donors. Sequencing was performed with immunoSEQ multiplex PCR; in TCRdb, only in-frame clones are kept and a portion is missing. The table records about 1.5 million clones, about 98% of them present only once. J is TRBJ2-2 and V is TRBV30; possibly TRBD1 for D (6 bases). The sample consisted of naive CD4+ T cells sorted from blood. This sample's subset: CD45RA+ positively selected. This TCR derives from a man under 40 in good health. As DNA, the CDR3 is TGTGCCTGGAGTGTTACCGGGACAACGAACACCGGGGAGCTGTTTTTT. Translated: CAWSVTGTTNTGELFF.